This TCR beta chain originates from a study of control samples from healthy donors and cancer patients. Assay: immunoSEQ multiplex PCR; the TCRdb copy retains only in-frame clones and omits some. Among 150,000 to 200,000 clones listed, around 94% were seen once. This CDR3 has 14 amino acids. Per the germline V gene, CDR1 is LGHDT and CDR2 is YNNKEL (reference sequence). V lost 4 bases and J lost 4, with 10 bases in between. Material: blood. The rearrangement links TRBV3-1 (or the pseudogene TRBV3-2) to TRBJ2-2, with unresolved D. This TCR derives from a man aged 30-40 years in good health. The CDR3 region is CASSPSPSTGELFF. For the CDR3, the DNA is TGTGCCAGCAGCCCAAGCCCGAGCACCGGGGAGCTGTTTTTT.